The 24 T cell receptor beta chains given below trace back to one sample, sequenced in a study of human T cells and chemical hapten exposure. TCRdb passed the RACE reads through MiXCR, listing each CDR3 protein once. Of about 68,000 distinct CDR3 sequences listed, 9.5% to 13% are singletons. Time point: pre-sensitization, week 0. As for treatment: therapeutic diphenylcyclopropenone sensitization with weekly scalp DPC. The sample in question was whole blood, obtained in connection with sensitization to the hapten diphenylcyclopropenone (DPC). The source is a woman aged 50 to 60 with alopecia areata. Some clones in this sample may be carry-over from other donors' samples.

V gene TRBV4-2 combines with J gene TRBJ2-3, with D perhaps matching TRBD1 or TRBD2 (5 bases each). The CDR3 has 16 amino acids. CDR1 is LGHNA and CDR2 is YNFKEQ in the germline V gene. The V end was cut by 5 bases, the J end by 2 bases, with 17 bases between. The CDR3 region is CASSLFTGRNTDTQYF. For the CDR3, the DNA is TGTGCCAGCAGCTTATTTACGGGACGAAACACAGATACGCAGTATTTT.

This clonotype came up a few times. This sequence joins TRBV11-3 and TRBJ2-2, with 9 bases identical to TRBD1. This CDR3 region has 18 residues. V lost 5 bases and J lost 4; bases outside the gene matches: 14. Germline assignment: CDR1 SGHNT and CDR2 YENEEA. The CDR3 sequence: CASSPRSPGQGATGELFF. CDR3 in DNA: TGTGCCAGCAGCCCCAGGTCCCCGGGACAGGGTGCCACCGGGGAGCTGTTTTTT.

J is TRBJ2-1 and V is TRBV4-1, with D unresolved. The germline CDR1 and CDR2 sequences are MGHRA and YSYEKL. Trimming cost V 0 bases and J 5 bases, with 14 bases left between them. The CDR3 sequence is 16 residues long. The chain's CDR3 is CASSQDYGTHHNEQFF. The CDR3 DNA sequence: TGCGCCAGCAGCCAAGATTACGGTACTCACCACAATGAGCAGTTCTTC.

This clonotype turned up a few times. The chain recombines TRBV28 with TRBJ2-2, with D tentatively TRBD1 (5 bases). CDR3 length equals 15 residues. V dropped 3 bases and J dropped 0 bases, with 8 bases sitting between them. Germline V gene lookup returns CDR1 MDHEN and CDR2 SYDVKM. CDR3 sequence: CASSFPRANTGELFF. The CDR3 DNA reads as TGTGCCAGCAGTTTTCCCAGGGCGAACACCGGGGAGCTGTTTTTT.

At least ten counts were recorded for this clonotype. The V and J genes are TRBV6-5 and TRBJ2-5; D possibly corresponds to TRBD2 (5 bases). CDR3 length: 16 residues. Germline assignment: CDR1 MNHEY and CDR2 SVGAGI. The V gene lost 8 bases and the J gene lost 2 bases, with 21 bases spanning the gap. As DNA, the CDR3 is TGTGCCAGCGCGTTCCTCCGGACGGGGAAACAAGAGACCCAGTACTTC. It is translated as CASAFLRTGKQETQYF.

V gene TRBV5-1 combines with J gene TRBJ1-2; the D gene is possibly TRBD1 (5 bases). The V gene's germline CDR1 is SGHRS and CDR2 YFSETQ. The CDR3 is made up of 14 amino acids. The V end was cut by 0 bases, the J end by 4 bases, with 10 bases between. The CDR3 reads CASSLGTGSYGYTF. In DNA form, the CDR3 reads TGCGCCAGCAGCTTGGGCACAGGTTCCTATGGCTACACCTTC.

This clonotype has a count of ten or more. J is TRBJ2-3 and V is TRBV7-3; tentatively, D is TRBD2 (7 bases). V lost 4 bases to trimming and J lost 2 bases, with 10 bases between them. The CDR3 sequence is 14 residues long. CDR1 is SGHTA, CDR2 FQGTGA, per germline. The DNA of the CDR3 is TGTGCCAGCAGCTCCGGGGGGCCCACAGATACGCAGTATTTT. Its translation: CASSSGGPTDTQYF.

This clonotype occurred many times. The chain has TRBV10-3 and TRBJ2-3; TRBD2 aligns across 10 bases. V shed 6 bases and J 4 bases; nucleotides not matched to a gene: 7. The CDR3 extends over 15 amino acids. Germline V gives CDR1 ENHRY, CDR2 SYGVKD. The CDR3, as DNA: TGTGCCATCAGCTCAGCGGGGGGGCACTCAGATACGCAGTATTTT. It yields the protein CAISSAGGHSDTQYF.

In its sample, this clonotype was seen many times. The chain combines TRBV18 with TRBJ2-7; D is perhaps TRBD1 or TRBD2 (5 bases each). This CDR3 spans 14 amino acids. V lost 3 bases and J lost 0, with 9 bases in between. Per germline, CDR1 KGHSH and CDR2 LQKENI. The CDR3 sequence is CASSPGGSSYEQYF. The CDR3 DNA follows: TGTGCCAGCTCACCTGGGGGATCCTCCTACGAGCAGTACTTC.

The rearrangement joins TRBV6-4 to TRBJ2-1; 7 positions match TRBD1. With 6 bases clipped from V and 0 bases from J, the junction kept 5 bases outside the gene matches. CDR3 size: 15 residues. CDR1 is MRHNA and CDR2 is SNTAGT in the germline V gene. The CDR3 nucleotides are TGTGCCAGCAGGGACACAGGGGCCTCCTACAATGAGCAGTTCTTC. Translating it yields CASRDTGASYNEQFF.

J is TRBJ1-6 and V is TRBV5-1; D is uncertain. The CDR3 loop spans 18 amino acids. V lost 0 bases and J 6 bases, leaving 19 bases between the germline ends. Per the germline V gene, CDR1 is SGHRS and CDR2 is YFSETQ. CDR3 residues: CASSLEFGPPRANSPLHF. CDR3 DNA sequence: TGCGCCAGCAGCTTGGAATTCGGGCCCCCCCGGGCTAATTCACCCCTCCACTTT.

This sequence joins TRBV2 and TRBJ2-6; D perhaps matches TRBD2 (5 bases). The V gene's germline CDR1 is SNHLY and CDR2 FYNNEI. The CDR3 totals 15 residues. V dropped 2 bases and J dropped 4 bases, with 9 bases sitting between them. CDR3 residues: CASSERGPGANVLTF. Here the CDR3 DNA reads TGTGCCAGCAGTGAACGAGGGCCCGGGGCCAACGTCCTGACTTTC.

The chain has TRBV15 and TRBJ2-4; 8 bases map to TRBD1. V gave up 0 bases and J gave up 3 bases; unmatched junction bases: 25. CDR1 is LNHNV, CDR2 YYDKDF, per germline (reference sequence). This CDR3 contains 23 residues. The CDR3 sequence: CATSRDQFRGQEALPTDKNIQYF. The CDR3 nucleotides are TGTGCCACCAGCAGAGATCAGTTCAGGGGACAGGAGGCCTTGCCAACAGACAAAAACATTCAGTACTTC.

To note about this clonotype: Possible read error: a much larger clone is one base away. Given the absence of the conserved phenylalanine or tryptophan at the CDR3 end, a read error is likely. This rearrangement joins TRBV20-1 to TRBJ1-5, with TRBD1 as a possible D gene (5 bases). V was cut by 0 bases and J by 7 bases, with 10 bases left in between. Germline V gene data show CDR1 as DFQATT and CDR2 as SNEGSKA (reference sequence). This CDR3 has 13 amino acids. The CDR3 DNA follows: TGCAGTGCTAGAGACGGGGGAACCCAGCCCCAGCATCTT. Translated: CSARDGGTQPQHL.

This clonotype has at least ten counts. V usage is TRBV15 and J usage is TRBJ2-3; no definite D call. The germline V and J ends were trimmed by 0 bases and 6 bases, with 7 bases remaining between them. This CDR3 is 13 amino acids long. Germline-derived CDR1 and CDR2 are LNHNV and YYDKDF (reference sequence). CDR3 residues: CATSRDQEDTQYF. DNA for the CDR3: TGTGCCACCAGCAGAGATCAGGAGGATACGCAGTATTTT.

In its sample, this clonotype was seen many times. V is TRBV6-5 and J is TRBJ2-1, with 7 bases identical to TRBD1. V gave up 8 bases and J gave up 9 bases; unmatched junction bases: 16. The CDR3 spans 15 residues. Germline loops: CDR1 MNHEY, CDR2 SVGAGI. This CDR3 is CASSFQKGAVGEQFF. DNA for the CDR3: TGTGCCAGCTCCTTTCAAAAGGGGGCGGTGGGTGAGCAGTTCTTC.

J is TRBJ2-7 and V is TRBV7-2; 9 bases line up with TRBD2. Germline values: CDR1 SGHTA, CDR2 FQGNSA. This CDR3 contains 14 residues. V was pared by 1 base and J by 4 bases, with 2 bases of the junction left unmatched. The CDR3 protein is CASSLGLAAYEQYF. The CDR3 coding sequence is TGTGCCAGCAGCTTAGGACTAGCGGCATACGAGCAGTACTTC.

This clonotype has just a few counts. This chain connects TRBV6-1 to TRBJ2-2, with 9 bases matching TRBD1. CDR1 and CDR2 from the germline V gene are MNHNS and SASEGT. V was pared by 6 bases and J by 0 bases, with 8 bases of the junction left unmatched. The CDR3 runs 17 residues. CDR3 bases: TGTGCCAGCAGACTACAACAGGGGGCTGCGAACACCGGGGAGCTGTTTTTT. This sequence encodes CASRLQQGAANTGELFF.

This clonotype showed up just a few times. This chain connects TRBV19 to TRBJ1-2; TRBD1 is a possible D gene (5 bases). CDR3 length: 16 residues. Germline values: CDR1 LNHDA, CDR2 SQIVND (reference sequence). The ends were cut back, 10 bases at V and 3 bases at J, with 24 bases in the middle. For the CDR3, the DNA is TGTGCCACAAGCAGGGACGCACTCCATTCCTACTATGGCTACACCTTC. Protein sequence: CATSRDALHSYYGYTF. Drawing the rest from reference TRBV19 and TRBJ1-2, the complete variable domain is DGGITQSPKYLFRKEGQNVTLSCEQNLNHDAMYWYRQDPGQGLRLIYYSQIVNDFQKGDIAEGYSVSREKKESFPLTVTSAQKNPTAFYLCATSRDALHSYYGYTFGSGTRLTVV.

This clonotype was picked up a small number of times. V gene TRBV7-2 combines with J gene TRBJ2-5; the D gene is possibly TRBD2 (5 bases). Germline V gene lookup returns CDR1 SGHTA and CDR2 FQGNSA. The CDR3 length is 14 residues. Trimming shortened V by 5 bases and J by 4 bases, and 14 bases separated the two germline ends. The CDR3 coding sequence is TGTGCCAGCAGCCATACTAGGTCAAGAGAGACCCAGTACTTC. As protein: CASSHTRSRETQYF.

This chain joins TRBV6-5 and TRBJ2-2, with TRBD2 matching over 7 bases. Germline CDR1 reads MNHEY; CDR2 reads SVGAGI. This CDR3 region has 16 residues. With V trimmed by 2 bases and J by 5 bases, 8 bases remained unmatched. This CDR3 reads CASSYGGGGGTGELFF. CDR3 in DNA: TGTGCCAGCAGTTACGGCGGGGGAGGAGGAACCGGGGAGCTGTTTTTT.

There are many counts of this clonotype. The chain recombines TRBV7-8 with TRBJ2-2; TRBD2 matches at 8 bases. The V and J ends lost 5 bases and 0 bases, in that order; junction bases with no gene match: 14. Germline V lookup: CDR1 SGHVS, CDR2 FQNEAQ. This CDR3 contains 19 residues. The CDR3 spells CASSPWVVAGTTNTGELFF. DNA for the CDR3: TGTGCCAGCAGCCCATGGGTGGTAGCGGGGACTACGAACACCGGGGAGCTGTTTTTT.

This clonotype came up a few times. The gene calls are TRBV28 and TRBJ1-2; 10 bases map to TRBD1. The CDR3 runs to 16 residues. V lost 5 bases, J lost 3 bases, and 9 bases stayed unmatched. The germline gives CDR1 MDHEN, CDR2 SYDVKM. CDR3 residues: CASSPVGQGLYYGYTF. CDR3 DNA sequence: TGTGCCAGCAGTCCCGTGGGACAGGGGCTCTACTATGGCTACACCTTC.

V gene TRBV5-5 combines with J gene TRBJ1-1; weak D call: TRBD1 (5 bases). Looked up from germline, CDR1 is SGHKS and CDR2 is YYEKEE (reference sequence). The CDR3 extends over 13 amino acids. The V gene lost 4 bases and the J gene lost 4 bases, with 11 bases spanning the gap. CDR3 residues: CASSLGRTTEAFF. CDR3 DNA: TGTGCCAGCAGCCTGGGACGGACCACTGAAGCTTTCTTT. The full variable domain, its missing parts supplied by reference TRBV5-5 and TRBJ1-1, is DAGVTQSPTHLIKTRGQQVTLRCSPISGHKSVSWYQQVLGQGPQFIFQYYEKEERGRGNFPDRFSARQFPNYSSELNVNALLLGDSALYLCASSLGRTTEAFFGQGTRLTVV.